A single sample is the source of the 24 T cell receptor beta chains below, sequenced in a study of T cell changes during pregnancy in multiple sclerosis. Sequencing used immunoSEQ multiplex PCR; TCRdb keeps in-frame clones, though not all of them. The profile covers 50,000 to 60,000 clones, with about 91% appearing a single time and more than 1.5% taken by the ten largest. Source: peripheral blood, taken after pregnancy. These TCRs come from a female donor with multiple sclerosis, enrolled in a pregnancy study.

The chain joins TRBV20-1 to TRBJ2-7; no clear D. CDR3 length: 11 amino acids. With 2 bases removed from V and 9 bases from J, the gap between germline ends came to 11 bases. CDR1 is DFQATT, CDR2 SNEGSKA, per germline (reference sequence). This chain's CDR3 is CSARNPSGQYF. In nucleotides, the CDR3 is TGCAGTGCTAGAAACCCTTCCGGGCAGTACTTC.

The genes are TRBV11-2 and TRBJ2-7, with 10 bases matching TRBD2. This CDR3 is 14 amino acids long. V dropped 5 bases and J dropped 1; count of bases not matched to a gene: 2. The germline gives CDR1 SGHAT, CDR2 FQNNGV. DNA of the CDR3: TGTGCCAGCAGCCCTAGCGGGGGATCCTACGAGCAGTACTTC. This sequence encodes CASSPSGGSYEQYF.

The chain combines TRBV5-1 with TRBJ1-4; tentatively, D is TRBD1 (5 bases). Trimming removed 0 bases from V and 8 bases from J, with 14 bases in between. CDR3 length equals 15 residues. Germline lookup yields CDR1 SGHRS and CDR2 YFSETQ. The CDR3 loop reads CASSLGQPPREKLFF. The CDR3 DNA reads TGCGCCAGCAGCTTGGGACAGCCTCCTAGGGAAAAACTGTTTTTT.

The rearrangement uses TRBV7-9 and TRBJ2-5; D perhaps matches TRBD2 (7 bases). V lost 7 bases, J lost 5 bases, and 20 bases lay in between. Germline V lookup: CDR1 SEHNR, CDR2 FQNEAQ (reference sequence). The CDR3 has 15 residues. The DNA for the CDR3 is TGTGCCAGCACCCGAGGGGGGGCATATCAGGAGACCCAGTACTTC. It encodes CASTRGGAYQETQYF.

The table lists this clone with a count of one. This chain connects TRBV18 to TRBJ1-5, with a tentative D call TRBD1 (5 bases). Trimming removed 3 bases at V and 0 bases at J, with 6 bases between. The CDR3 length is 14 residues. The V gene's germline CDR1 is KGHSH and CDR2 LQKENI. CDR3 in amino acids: CASSPQGSNQPQHF. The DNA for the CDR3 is TGTGCCAGCTCACCCCAGGGTAGCAATCAGCCCCAGCATTTT.

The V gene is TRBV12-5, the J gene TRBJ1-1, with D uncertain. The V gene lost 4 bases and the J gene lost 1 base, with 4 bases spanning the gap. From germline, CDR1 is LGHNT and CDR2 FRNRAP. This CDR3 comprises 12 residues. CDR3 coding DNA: TGTGCTAGTGGTTCCGGGAACACTGAAGCTTTCTTT. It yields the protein CASGSGNTEAFF.

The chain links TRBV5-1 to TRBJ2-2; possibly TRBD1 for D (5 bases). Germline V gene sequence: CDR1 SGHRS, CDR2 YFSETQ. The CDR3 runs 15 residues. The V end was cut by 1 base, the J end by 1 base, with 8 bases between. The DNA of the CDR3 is TGCGCCAGCAGCTTGAACAGGTTGAACACCGGGGAGCTGTTTTTT. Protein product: CASSLNRLNTGELFF.

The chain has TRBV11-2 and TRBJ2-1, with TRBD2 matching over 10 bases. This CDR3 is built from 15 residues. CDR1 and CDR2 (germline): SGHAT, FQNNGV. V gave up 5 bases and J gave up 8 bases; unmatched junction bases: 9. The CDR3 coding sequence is TGTGCCAGCAGCCCCTGGACTAGCGGTTGGGATGAGCAGTTCTTC. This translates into CASSPWTSGWDEQFF.

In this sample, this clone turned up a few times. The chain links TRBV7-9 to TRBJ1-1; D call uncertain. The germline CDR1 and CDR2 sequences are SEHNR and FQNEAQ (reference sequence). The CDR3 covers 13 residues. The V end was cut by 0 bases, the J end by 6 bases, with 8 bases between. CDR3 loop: CASSLAGRAEAFF. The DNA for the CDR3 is TGTGCCAGCAGCTTAGCGGGGAGGGCTGAAGCTTTCTTT.

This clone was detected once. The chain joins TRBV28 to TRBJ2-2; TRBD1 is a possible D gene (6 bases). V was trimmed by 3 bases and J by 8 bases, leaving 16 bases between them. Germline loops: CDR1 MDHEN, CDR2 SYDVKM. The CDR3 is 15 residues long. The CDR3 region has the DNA TGTGCCAGCAGTTTGGGGGACACCGGCGGGGGGGAGCTGTTTTTT. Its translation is CASSLGDTGGGELFF.

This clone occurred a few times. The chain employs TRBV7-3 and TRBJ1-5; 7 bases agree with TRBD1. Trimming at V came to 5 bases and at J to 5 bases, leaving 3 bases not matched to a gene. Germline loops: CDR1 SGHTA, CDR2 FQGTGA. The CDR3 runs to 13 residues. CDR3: CASSQDRDQPQHF. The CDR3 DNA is TGTGCCAGCAGCCAAGACAGGGATCAGCCCCAGCATTTT.

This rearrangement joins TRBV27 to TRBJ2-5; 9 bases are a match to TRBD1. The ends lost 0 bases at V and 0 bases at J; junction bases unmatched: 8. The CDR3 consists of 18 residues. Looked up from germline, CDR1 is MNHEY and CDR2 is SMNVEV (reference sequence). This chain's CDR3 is CASSLSPGTGRNQETQYF. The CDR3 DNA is TGTGCCAGCAGTTTATCCCCCGGGACAGGGCGGAACCAAGAGACCCAGTACTTC.

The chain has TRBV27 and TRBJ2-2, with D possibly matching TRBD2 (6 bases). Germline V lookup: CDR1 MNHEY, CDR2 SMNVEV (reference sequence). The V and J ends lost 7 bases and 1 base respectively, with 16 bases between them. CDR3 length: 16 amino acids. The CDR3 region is CASTESRGLNTGELFF. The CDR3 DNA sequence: TGTGCCAGCACCGAGTCCCGGGGACTGAACACCGGGGAGCTGTTTTTT.

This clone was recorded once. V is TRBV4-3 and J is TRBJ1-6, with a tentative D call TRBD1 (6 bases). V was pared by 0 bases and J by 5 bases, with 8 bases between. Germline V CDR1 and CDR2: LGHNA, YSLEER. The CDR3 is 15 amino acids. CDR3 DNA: TGCGCCAGCAGCCAAGACACAGGGAATAATTCACCCCTCCACTTT. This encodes CASSQDTGNNSPLHF.

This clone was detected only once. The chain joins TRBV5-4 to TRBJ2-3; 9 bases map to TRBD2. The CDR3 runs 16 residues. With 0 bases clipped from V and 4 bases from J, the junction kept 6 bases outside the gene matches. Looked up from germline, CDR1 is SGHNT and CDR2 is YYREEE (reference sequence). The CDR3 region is CASSLGLRGGPDTQYF. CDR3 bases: TGTGCCAGCAGCTTGGGCTTGCGGGGGGGCCCAGATACGCAGTATTTT.

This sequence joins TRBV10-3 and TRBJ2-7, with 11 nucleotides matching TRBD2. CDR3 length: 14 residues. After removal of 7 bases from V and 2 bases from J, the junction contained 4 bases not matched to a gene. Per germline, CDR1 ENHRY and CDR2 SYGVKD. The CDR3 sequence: CAITQLAGAYEQYF. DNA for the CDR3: TGTGCCATCACCCAACTAGCGGGGGCCTACGAGCAGTACTTC.

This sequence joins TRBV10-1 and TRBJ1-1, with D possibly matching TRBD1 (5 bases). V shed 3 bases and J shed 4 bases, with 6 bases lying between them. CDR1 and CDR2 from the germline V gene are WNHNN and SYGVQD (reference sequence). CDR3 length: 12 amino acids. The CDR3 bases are TGCGCCAGCAGTGATCAGGGCACTGAAGCTTTCTTT. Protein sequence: CASSDQGTEAFF.

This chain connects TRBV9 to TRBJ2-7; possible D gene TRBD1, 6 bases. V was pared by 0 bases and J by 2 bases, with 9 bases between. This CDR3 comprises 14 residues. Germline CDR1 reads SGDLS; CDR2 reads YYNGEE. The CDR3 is CASSVAPGAYEQYF. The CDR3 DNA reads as TGTGCCAGCAGCGTAGCTCCAGGGGCCTACGAGCAGTACTTC.

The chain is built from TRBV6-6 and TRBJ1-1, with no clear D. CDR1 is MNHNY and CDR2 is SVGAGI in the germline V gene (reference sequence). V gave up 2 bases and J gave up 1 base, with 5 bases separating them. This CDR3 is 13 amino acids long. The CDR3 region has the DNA TGTGCCAGCAGTTACCGGAGGAACACTGAAGCTTTCTTT. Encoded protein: CASSYRRNTEAFF.

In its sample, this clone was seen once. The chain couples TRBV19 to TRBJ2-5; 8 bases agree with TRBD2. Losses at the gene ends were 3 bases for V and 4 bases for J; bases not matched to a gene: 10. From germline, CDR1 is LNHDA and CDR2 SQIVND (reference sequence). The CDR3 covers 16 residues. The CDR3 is CASSIKPGGARETQYF. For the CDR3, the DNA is TGTGCCAGTAGTATCAAACCCGGGGGGGCCCGAGAGACCCAGTACTTC. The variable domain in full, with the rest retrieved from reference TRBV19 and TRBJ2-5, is DGGITQSPKYLFRKEGQNVTLSCEQNLNHDAMYWYRQDPGQGLRLIYYSQIVNDFQKGDIAEGYSVSREKKESFPLTVTSAQKNPTAFYLCASSIKPGGARETQYFGPGTRLLVL.

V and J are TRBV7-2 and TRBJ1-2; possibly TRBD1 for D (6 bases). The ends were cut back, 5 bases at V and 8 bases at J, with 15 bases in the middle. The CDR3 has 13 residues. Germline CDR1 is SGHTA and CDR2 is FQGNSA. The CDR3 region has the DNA TGTGCCAGCAGCCCAAGACAGGCGTGGGGCTACACCTTC. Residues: CASSPRQAWGYTF.

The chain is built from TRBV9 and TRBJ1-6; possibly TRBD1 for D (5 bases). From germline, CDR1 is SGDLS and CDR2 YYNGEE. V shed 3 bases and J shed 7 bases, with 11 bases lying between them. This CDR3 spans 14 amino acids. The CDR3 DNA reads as TGTGCCAGCAGCGCCGACAGAAACAATTCACCCCTCCACTTT. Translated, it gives CASSADRNNSPLHF.

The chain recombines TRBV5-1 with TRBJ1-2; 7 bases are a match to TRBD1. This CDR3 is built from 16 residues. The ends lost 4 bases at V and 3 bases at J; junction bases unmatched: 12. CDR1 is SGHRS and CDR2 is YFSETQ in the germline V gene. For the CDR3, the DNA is TGCGCCAGCAGCCCCGCAAGATTTGGACAGGACTATGGCTACACCTTC. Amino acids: CASSPARFGQDYGYTF.

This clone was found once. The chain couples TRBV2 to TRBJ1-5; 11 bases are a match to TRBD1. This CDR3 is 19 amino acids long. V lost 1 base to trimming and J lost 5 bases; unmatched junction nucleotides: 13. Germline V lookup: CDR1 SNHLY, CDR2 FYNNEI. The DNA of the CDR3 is TGTGCCAGCAGTGAAGACTTCCGGACAGGGGGCTCATGGGATCAGCCCCAGCATTTT. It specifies CASSEDFRTGGSWDQPQHF.